The 30 T cell receptor beta chains below come from one sample, sequenced in a study of T cell repertoires in cytomegalovirus infection. Which antigens these TCRs recognize remains unknown. TCRdb itself ran the reads through MiXCR, one entry per CDR3 protein. The top ten hold about 46% of the sample, which has around 570,000 distinct CDR3 sequences, about 40% seen once. Sequences were derived from cultured PBMCs, sampled from culture after CMV antigen stimulation. The receptors come from a human donor in good health (CMV status not recorded). Some clones in this sample may be carry-over from other donors' samples.

This clonotype was picked up one time. The chain is built from TRBV20-1 and TRBJ2-7; 8 bases match TRBD2. This CDR3 comprises 13 residues. The V gene end was trimmed by 5 bases and the J gene end by 0 bases; junction bases not matched to a gene: 3. Germline V gene data show CDR1 as DFQATT and CDR2 as SNEGSKA (reference sequence). DNA for the CDR3: TGCAGTGCTGCCGGGACTAGCTCCTACGAGCAGTACTTC. Translating it yields CSAAGTSSYEQYF.

This clonotype was seen a handful of times. This rearrangement joins TRBV7-8 to TRBJ1-2; D unresolved. Germline CDR1 and CDR2: SGHVS and FQNEAQ. V was shortened by 5 bases and J by 1 base, with 8 bases between the two germline ends. This CDR3 region has 13 residues. CDR3 in amino acids: CASSNHLNYGYTF. The CDR3 DNA reads TGTGCCAGCAGCAACCACCTTAACTATGGCTACACCTTC.

This clonotype was seen only a few times. The chain joins TRBV6-5 to TRBJ2-1; TRBD2 agrees at 11 bases. V dropped 10 bases and J dropped 8; count of bases not matched to a gene: 13. CDR1 and CDR2 from the germline V gene are MNHEY and SVGAGI. The CDR3 sequence is 15 residues long. The DNA of the CDR3 is TGTGCCACCAACCGGGGTACTAGCGGGAGCCATGAGCAGTTCTTC. Translating it yields CATNRGTSGSHEQFF.

V gene TRBV19 combines with J gene TRBJ1-4; no reliable D call. CDR1 is LNHDA, CDR2 SQIVND, per germline (reference sequence). The V gene lost 3 bases and the J gene lost 4 bases, with 3 bases spanning the gap. This CDR3 contains 12 residues. The DNA of the CDR3 is TGTGCCAGTAGTATGGTTAATGAAAAACTGTTTTTT. Its translation: CASSMVNEKLFF.

The table lists this clonotype with a few counts. This chain links TRBV7-2 with TRBJ2-5; 10 nucleotides match TRBD1. Per the germline V gene, CDR1 is SGHTA and CDR2 is FQGNSA. CDR3 size: 15 residues. V was clipped by 2 bases and J by 5 bases; unmatched bases: 5. CDR3 amino acids: CASSLTGQGVETQYF. The DNA of the CDR3 is TGTGCCAGCAGCTTAACAGGACAGGGGGTGGAGACCCAGTACTTC.

The sample holds a few counts of this clonotype. The gene calls are TRBV2 and TRBJ2-7; 15 bases line up with TRBD2. After removal of 5 bases from V and 7 bases from J, the junction contained 15 bases not matched to a gene. CDR1 and CDR2 (germline): SNHLY, FYNNEI. The CDR3 covers 18 residues. This chain's CDR3 is CASSLVSGLAGGRGEQYF. The CDR3 DNA sequence: TGTGCCAGCAGTTTGGTATCGGGACTAGCGGGAGGCAGGGGGGAGCAGTACTTC.

In its sample, this clonotype was seen many times. The chain uses TRBV7-2 and TRBJ2-5; D is uncertain. Per the germline V gene, CDR1 is SGHTA and CDR2 is FQGNSA. The length of the CDR3 is 12 residues. V lost 3 bases, J lost 5 bases, and 7 bases lay in between. The chain's CDR3 is CASSFSRETQYF. The DNA for the CDR3 is TGTGCCAGCAGCTTTAGTCGGGAGACCCAGTACTTC.

This clonotype was seen many times. This chain connects TRBV7-2 to TRBJ2-5; 8 bases are a match to TRBD2. CDR3 length: 15 residues. V lost 5 bases to trimming and J lost 4 bases; unmatched junction nucleotides: 9. Looked up from germline, CDR1 is SGHTA and CDR2 is FQGNSA. For the CDR3, the DNA is TGTGCCAGCAGCATCGGGGGGACTAGGAGAGAGACCCAGTACTTC. As protein: CASSIGGTRRETQYF.

The chain uses TRBV7-2 and TRBJ1-1; no firm D call. CDR1 SGHTA and CDR2 FQGNSA come from the germline V gene. V was clipped by 4 bases and J by 1 base, with 7 bases between them. The CDR3 runs 13 residues. This CDR3 is CASSWARNTEAFF. The DNA for the CDR3 is TGTGCCAGCAGCTGGGCCAGGAACACTGAAGCTTTCTTT.

This clonotype appeared a single time. The chain is built from TRBV27 and TRBJ2-1; D is unresolved. From germline, CDR1 is MNHEY and CDR2 SMNVEV (reference sequence). The length of the CDR3 is 15 residues. Between the trimmed V and J ends, which lost 3 bases and 0 bases, there was a span of 9 bases. CDR3 in amino acids: CASSFGQTSYNEQFF. The CDR3, as DNA: TGTGCCAGCAGTTTTGGGCAGACCTCCTACAATGAGCAGTTCTTC.

There are a few counts of this clonotype. The gene calls are TRBV7-2 and TRBJ1-2; possible D gene TRBD1, 5 bases. Between the trimmed V and J ends, which lost 2 bases and 3 bases, there was a span of 16 bases. The CDR3 contains 16 residues. Germline loops: CDR1 SGHTA, CDR2 FQGNSA. The CDR3 DNA reads as TGTGCCAGCAGCTTATTGCGGGCGGGGGGAGACTATGGCTACACCTTC. It yields the protein CASSLLRAGGDYGYTF.

The genes are TRBV6-1 and TRBJ1-1, with D perhaps matching TRBD1 (6 bases). CDR1 MNHNS and CDR2 SASEGT come from the germline V gene. Trimming pared 8 bases from V and 3 bases from J, leaving 13 bases between. The CDR3 contains 13 residues. The CDR3 protein is CASAQGRHTEAFF. The CDR3 DNA reads TGTGCCAGCGCCCAGGGGAGGCACACTGAAGCTTTCTTT.

This clonotype has just a few counts. This CDR3 reads CASKMGPDTDTQYF. The CDR3 region has the DNA TGTGCCAGCAAGATGGGGCCCGACACAGATACGCAGTATTTT. The chain links TRBV12-3 or TRBV12-4 to TRBJ2-3; D might be TRBD1 (5 bases). This CDR3 has 14 amino acids. Trimming shortened V by 7 bases and J by 2 bases, and 13 bases separated the two germline ends.

V usage is TRBV7-6 and J usage is TRBJ2-5, with a weak D call TRBD2 (5 bases). There are 15 residues in the CDR3. Looked up from germline, CDR1 is SGHVS and CDR2 is FNYEAQ. Deletions cut 5 bases from V and 2 bases from J, with 15 bases between. The CDR3 loop is CASSPGGTRQETQYF. In nucleotides, the CDR3 is TGTGCCAGCAGCCCAGGAGGTACCCGACAAGAGACCCAGTACTTC.

Here the CDR3 reads CASSRRASPDTQYF. The DNA of the CDR3 is TGTGCCAGCAGCCGCCGGGCCTCCCCCGATACGCAGTATTTT. The chain is built from TRBV12-3 or TRBV12-4 and TRBJ2-3; D remains unclear. This CDR3 spans 14 amino acids. Trimming stripped 6 bases from V and 6 bases from J, with 16 bases between.

This clonotype occurred a few times. V is TRBV6-2 or TRBV6-3 and J is TRBJ2-3; no definite D call. The V gene lost 7 bases and the J gene lost 2 bases, with 13 bases spanning the gap. Germline CDR1 is MNHEY and CDR2 is SVGEGT. The CDR3 has 14 residues. The DNA for the CDR3 is TGTGCCAGCAAGAACCGATCCCCCACAGATACGCAGTATTTT. This translates into CASKNRSPTDTQYF.

A note on this clonotype: A much larger clone lies a single base off, so this may be a read error. This chain connects TRBV7-2 to TRBJ1-5; TRBD1 agrees at 7 bases. The CDR3 is made up of 15 amino acids. Germline CDR1 is SGHTA and CDR2 is FQGNSA. CDR3 coding DNA: TGTGCCAGCAGCCTATACAGGGGTAGCAATCAGCGCCAGCATTTT. Protein sequence: CASSLYRGSNQRQHF. The complete variable domain, with remaining parts taken from reference TRBV7-2 and TRBJ1-5, reads GAGVSQSPSNKVTEKGKDVELRCDPISGHTALYWYRQSLGQGLEFLIYFQGNSAPDKSGLPSDRFSAERTGGSVSTLTIQRTQQEDSAVYLCASSLYRGSNQRQHFGDGTRLSIL.

This clonotype was observed many times. This chain uses TRBV12-3 or TRBV12-4 with TRBJ2-7; either TRBD1 or TRBD2 may supply D (6 bases each). The CDR3 has 15 residues. Trimming removed 5 bases from V and 0 bases from J, with 14 bases in between. The CDR3 nucleotides read TGTGCCAGCAGTCCCAAGGGGGGTAGCTCCTACGAGCAGTACTTC. Protein: CASSPKGGSSYEQYF.

This clonotype has a handful of counts. CDR3 loop: CASHRLAGPYEQYF. As DNA, the CDR3 is TGTGCCAGCCACCGATTGGCAGGCCCCTACGAGCAGTACTTC. The chain couples TRBV7-2 to TRBJ2-7; the D is unclear. V gave up 8 bases and J gave up 2 bases, with 16 bases separating them. Germline assignment: CDR1 SGHTA and CDR2 FQGNSA. CDR3 length equals 14 residues. The variable domain in full, with the rest retrieved from reference TRBV7-2 and TRBJ2-7, is GAGVSQSPSNKVTEKGKDVELRCDPISGHTALYWYRQSLGQGLEFLIYFQGNSAPDKSGLPSDRFSAERTGGSVSTLTIQRTQQEDSAVYLCASHRLAGPYEQYFGPGTRLTVT.

The chain employs TRBV27 and TRBJ2-4, with 7 positions matching TRBD1. CDR1 MNHEY and CDR2 SMNVEV come from the germline V gene (reference sequence). The J segment lost 4 bases and the V segment lost 9 bases, leaving 6 bases of the junction unmatched. This CDR3 spans 13 amino acids. For the CDR3, the DNA is TGTGCCAGTGGGGGCAGGGGGAAAAACATTCAGTACTTC. Protein sequence: CASGGRGKNIQYF.

This clonotype was counted a few times. The chain is built from TRBV12-3 or TRBV12-4 and TRBJ2-3; D unclear. Trimming cost V 3 bases and J 2 bases, with 9 bases left between them. The CDR3 loop spans 14 amino acids. CDR3 coding DNA: TGTGCCAGCAGTTTTAACGGACCCACAGATACGCAGTATTTT. This codes for CASSFNGPTDTQYF.

V and J are TRBV24-1 and TRBJ1-2; TRBD1 aligns across 8 bases. This CDR3 has 12 residues. The V segment lost 6 bases and the J segment 10 bases; nucleotides outside the gene matches: 6. CDR1 and CDR2 from the germline V gene are KGHDR and SFDVKD. Here the CDR3 DNA reads TGTGCCACCAGTCAGGGGGCGCGGGACTACACCTTC. As protein: CATSQGARDYTF.

This clonotype was seen more than once but under ten times. This rearrangement joins TRBV28 to TRBJ1-1; D not resolved. This CDR3 region has 14 residues. The V end was cut by 4 bases, the J end by 1 base, with 10 bases between. Germline V gene lookup returns CDR1 MDHEN and CDR2 SYDVKM. CDR3 nucleotide sequence: TGTGCCAGCAGTTCCCCATACAGGAACACTGAAGCTTTCTTT. It specifies CASSSPYRNTEAFF.

V gene TRBV14 combines with J gene TRBJ2-3; 15 nucleotides agree with TRBD2. Germline CDR1 SGHDN, CDR2 FVKESK. The V segment lost 3 bases and the J segment 11 bases; nucleotides outside the gene matches: 6. The CDR3 is made up of 15 amino acids. CDR3 in amino acids: CASSQNLGLAGGQYF. The CDR3 bases are TGTGCCAGCAGCCAGAACCTGGGACTAGCGGGGGGGCAGTATTTT.

The V call is TRBV10-3, the J call TRBJ1-4; D is ambiguous. This CDR3 has 13 amino acids. Germline values: CDR1 ENHRY, CDR2 SYGVKD. The V end was cut by 2 bases, the J end by 5 bases, with 6 bases between. The CDR3 DNA follows: TGTGCCATCAGTGAGAACGGGAATGAAAAACTGTTTTTT. Its protein is CAISENGNEKLFF.

This rearrangement joins TRBV12-3 or TRBV12-4 to TRBJ2-5, with 9 bases lining up with TRBD2. This CDR3 is 13 amino acids long. Trimming at V came to 7 bases and at J to 2 bases, leaving 2 bases not matched to a gene. The CDR3 loop reads CASTTSGQETQYF. In DNA form, the CDR3 reads TGTGCCAGCACGACTAGCGGACAAGAGACCCAGTACTTC.

In its sample, this clonotype was seen many times. The rearrangement links TRBV7-2 to TRBJ2-7; D is uncertain. Germline lookup yields CDR1 SGHTA and CDR2 FQGNSA. The ends were cut back, 1 base at V and 1 base at J, with 8 bases in the middle. The CDR3 has 14 residues. The chain's CDR3 is CASSLVADSYEQYF. For the CDR3, the DNA is TGTGCCAGCAGCTTAGTGGCGGATTCCTACGAGCAGTACTTC.

This clonotype has only a few counts. This chain links TRBV7-6 with TRBJ1-3; D gene unclear. Germline CDR1 SGHVS, CDR2 FNYEAQ. The length of the CDR3 is 14 residues. V was shortened by 2 bases and J by 8 bases, with 13 bases between the two germline ends. The CDR3 DNA follows: TGTGCCAGCAGCTTAATGGATATCTCATACACCATATATTTT. This codes for CASSLMDISYTIYF.

This clonotype was seen a few times. V gene TRBV20-1 combines with J gene TRBJ2-7; a possible D gene is TRBD1 (6 bases). This CDR3 has 11 amino acids. V lost 2 bases, J lost 4 bases, and 6 bases lay in between. From germline, CDR1 is DFQATT and CDR2 SNEGSKA (reference sequence). The chain's CDR3 is CSARRGYEQYF. The DNA of the CDR3 is TGCAGTGCTAGAAGGGGGTACGAGCAGTACTTC.

J is TRBJ1-2 and V is TRBV7-9; D ambiguous. Per germline, CDR1 SEHNR and CDR2 FQNEAQ (reference sequence). V was pared by 4 bases and J by 3 bases, with 24 bases between. The CDR3 has 18 residues. CDR3 sequence (DNA): TGTGCCAGCAGCTCTCCCTTGAGGGCCCCACGTTCCTACTATGGCTACACCTTC. It specifies CASSSPLRAPRSYYGYTF.